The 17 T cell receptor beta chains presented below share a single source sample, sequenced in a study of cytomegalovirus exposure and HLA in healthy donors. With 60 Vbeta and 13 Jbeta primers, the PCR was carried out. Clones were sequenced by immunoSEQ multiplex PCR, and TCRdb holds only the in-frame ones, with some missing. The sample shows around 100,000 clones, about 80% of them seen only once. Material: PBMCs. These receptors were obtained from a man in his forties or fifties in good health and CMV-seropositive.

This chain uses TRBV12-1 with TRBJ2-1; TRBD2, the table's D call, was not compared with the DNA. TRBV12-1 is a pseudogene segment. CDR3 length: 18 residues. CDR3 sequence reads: CASSFAPLEGFSYNEQFF. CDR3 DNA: TGTGCCAGCAGCTTTGCCCCACTAGAGGGCTTCTCCTACAATGAGCAGTTCTTC.

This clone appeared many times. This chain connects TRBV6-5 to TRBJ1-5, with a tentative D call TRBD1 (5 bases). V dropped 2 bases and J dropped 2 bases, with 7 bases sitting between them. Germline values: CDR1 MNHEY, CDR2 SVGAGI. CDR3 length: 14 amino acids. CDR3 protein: CASSYGRGNQPQHF. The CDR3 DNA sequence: TGTGCCAGCAGTTACGGCAGGGGCAATCAGCCCCAGCATTTT.

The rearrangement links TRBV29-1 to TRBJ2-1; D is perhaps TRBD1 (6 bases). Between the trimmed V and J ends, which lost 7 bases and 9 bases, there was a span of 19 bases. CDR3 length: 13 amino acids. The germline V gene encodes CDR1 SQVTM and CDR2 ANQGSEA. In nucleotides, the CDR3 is TGCAGCGCCCCTCTGTCAGGGGCGGGTGAGCAGTTCTTC. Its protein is CSAPLSGAGEQFF.

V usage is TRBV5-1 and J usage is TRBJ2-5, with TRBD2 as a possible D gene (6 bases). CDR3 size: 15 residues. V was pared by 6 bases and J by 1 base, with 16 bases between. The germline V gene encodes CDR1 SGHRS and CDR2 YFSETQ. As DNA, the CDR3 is TGCGCCAGCACCCGTTGGGGGGACCGCCAAGAGACCCAGTACTTC. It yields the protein CASTRWGDRQETQYF. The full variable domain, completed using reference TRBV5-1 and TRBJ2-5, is KAGVTQTPRYLIKTRGQQVTLSCSPISGHRSVSWYQQTPGQGLQFLFEYFSETQRNKGNFPGRFSGRQFSNSRSEMNVSTLELGDSALYLCASTRWGDRQETQYFGPGTRLLVL.

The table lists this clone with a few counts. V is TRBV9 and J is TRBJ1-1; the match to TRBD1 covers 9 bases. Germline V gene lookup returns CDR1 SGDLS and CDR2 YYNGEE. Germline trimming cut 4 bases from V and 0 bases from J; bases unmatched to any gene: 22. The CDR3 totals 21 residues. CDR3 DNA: TGTGCCAGCAGCCCAGAGGGGACAGGGTCCCAGGCTGTGGGGGTGAACACTGAAGCTTTCTTT. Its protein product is CASSPEGTGSQAVGVNTEAFF. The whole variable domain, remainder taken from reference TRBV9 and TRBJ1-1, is DSGVTQTPKHLITATGQRVTLRCSPRSGDLSVYWYQQSLDQGLQFLIQYYNGEERAKGNILERFSAQQFPDLHSELNLSSLELGDSALYFCASSPEGTGSQAVGVNTEAFFGQGTRLTVV.

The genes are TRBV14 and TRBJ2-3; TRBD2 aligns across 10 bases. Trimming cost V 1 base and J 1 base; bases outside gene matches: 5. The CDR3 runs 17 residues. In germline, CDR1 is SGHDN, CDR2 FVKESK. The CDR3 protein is CASSQGAGGPGTDTQYF. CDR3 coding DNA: TGTGCCAGCAGCCAAGGAGCGGGAGGGCCGGGCACAGATACGCAGTATTTT.

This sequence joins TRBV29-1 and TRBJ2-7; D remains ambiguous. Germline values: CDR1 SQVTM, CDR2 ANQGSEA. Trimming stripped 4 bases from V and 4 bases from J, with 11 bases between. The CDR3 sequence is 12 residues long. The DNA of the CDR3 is TGCAGCGTTGGTCCAGAGGTTTACGAGCAGTACTTC. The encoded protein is CSVGPEVYEQYF.

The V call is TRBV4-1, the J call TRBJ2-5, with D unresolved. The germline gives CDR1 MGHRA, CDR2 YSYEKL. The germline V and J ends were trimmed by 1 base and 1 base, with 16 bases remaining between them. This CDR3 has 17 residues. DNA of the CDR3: TGCGCCAGCAGCCAAGGCACACAGATCCTTACCCAAGAGACCCAGTACTTC. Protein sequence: CASSQGTQILTQETQYF.

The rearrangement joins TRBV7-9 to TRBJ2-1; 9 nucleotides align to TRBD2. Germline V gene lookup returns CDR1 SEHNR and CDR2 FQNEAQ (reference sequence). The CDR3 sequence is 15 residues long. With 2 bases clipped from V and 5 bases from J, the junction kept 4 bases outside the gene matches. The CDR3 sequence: CASSLFSGRHNEQFF. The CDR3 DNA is TGTGCCAGCAGCTTATTTAGCGGGAGACACAATGAGCAGTTCTTC.

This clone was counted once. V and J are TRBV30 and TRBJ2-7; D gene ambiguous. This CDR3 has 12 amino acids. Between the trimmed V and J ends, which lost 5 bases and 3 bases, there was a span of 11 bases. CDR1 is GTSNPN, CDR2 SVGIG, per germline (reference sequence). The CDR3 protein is CAWAALDYEQYF. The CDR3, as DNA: TGTGCCTGGGCGGCATTGGACTACGAGCAGTACTTC.

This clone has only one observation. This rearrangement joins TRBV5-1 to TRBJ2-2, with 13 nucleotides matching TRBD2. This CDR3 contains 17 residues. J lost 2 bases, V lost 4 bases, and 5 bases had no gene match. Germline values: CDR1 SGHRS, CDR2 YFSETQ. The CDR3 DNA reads TGCGCCAGCAGCATCCGGACTAGCGGGAGAAACACCGGGGAGCTGTTTTTT. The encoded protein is CASSIRTSGRNTGELFF.

The DNA of the CDR3 is TGTGCTAGTGCCGGGGAGATCGCGAACACCGGGGAGCTGTTTTTT. Protein product: CASAGEIANTGELFF. The chain joins TRBV12-5 to TRBJ2-2; D may be TRBD2 (5 bases). The germline CDR1 and CDR2 sequences are LGHNT and FRNRAP. Deletions cut 7 bases from V and 0 bases from J, with 12 bases between. The CDR3 totals 15 residues.

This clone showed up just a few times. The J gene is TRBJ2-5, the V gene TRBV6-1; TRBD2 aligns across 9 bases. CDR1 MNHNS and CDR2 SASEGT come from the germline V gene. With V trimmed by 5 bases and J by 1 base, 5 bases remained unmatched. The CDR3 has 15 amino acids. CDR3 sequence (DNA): TGTGCCAGCAGTTTCCGCGGGGGGGCCCAAGAGACCCAGTACTTC. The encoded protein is CASSFRGGAQETQYF.

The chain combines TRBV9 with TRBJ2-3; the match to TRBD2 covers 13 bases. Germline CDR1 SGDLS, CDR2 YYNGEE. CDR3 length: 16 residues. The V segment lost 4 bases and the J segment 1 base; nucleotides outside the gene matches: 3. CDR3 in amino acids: CASSPGLAGGTDTQYF. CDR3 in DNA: TGTGCCAGCAGCCCCGGACTAGCGGGGGGCACAGATACGCAGTATTTT.

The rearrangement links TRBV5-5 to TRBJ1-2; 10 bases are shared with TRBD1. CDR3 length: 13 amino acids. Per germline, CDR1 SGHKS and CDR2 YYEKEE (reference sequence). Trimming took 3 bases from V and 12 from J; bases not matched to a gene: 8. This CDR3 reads CASSSGTGAFHTF. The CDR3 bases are TGTGCCAGCAGCTCCGGGACAGGGGCATTTCACACCTTC.

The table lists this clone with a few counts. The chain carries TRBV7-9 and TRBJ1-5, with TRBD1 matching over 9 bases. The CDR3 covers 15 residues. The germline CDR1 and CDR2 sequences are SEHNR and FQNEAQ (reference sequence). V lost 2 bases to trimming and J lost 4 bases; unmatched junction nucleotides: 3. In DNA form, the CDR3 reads TGTGCCAGCAGCTTAACCGGGACAGGGAATCAGCCCCAGCATTTT. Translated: CASSLTGTGNQPQHF.

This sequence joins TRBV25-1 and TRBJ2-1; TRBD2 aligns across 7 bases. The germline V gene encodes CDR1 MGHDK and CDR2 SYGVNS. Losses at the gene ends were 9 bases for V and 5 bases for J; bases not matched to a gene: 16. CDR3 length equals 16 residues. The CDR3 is CASARSSGGWDNEQFF. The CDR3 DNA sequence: TGTGCCAGTGCCCGTTCGTCCGGGGGGTGGGACAATGAGCAGTTCTTC.